This paragraph covers one T cell receptor beta chain sequence. Its antigen remains unknown. The data derive from a study of tumor and adjacent non-tumor tissue in lung cancer. Three rounds of nested PCR, following a modified ARM-PCR protocol, produced the TCRbeta library. TCRdb re-derived calls from the multiplex PCR reads in MiXCR, one entry per CDR3 protein. The table lists more than 75,000 distinct CDR3 sequences, 80% of them singletons, with around 30% in the top ten. This sample's RNA came from whole unsorted tissue. More than 3 cm separated this lung sample from the edge of the tumor. Whole-study findings and limits: In normal lung, the top 100 clones were significantly more dominant than in tumor. Compared with tumor, normal lung showed significantly lower TCR diversity.

Trimming stripped 3 bases from V and 13 bases from J, with 18 bases between. This CDR3 is built from 13 residues. Germline V gives CDR1 SGHNT, CDR2 YENEEA. The rearrangement joins TRBV11-3 to TRBJ2-5; D uncertain. This receptor was obtained from a man in his sixties with small cell lung cancer. The sample taken for sequencing was distant non-tumor lung tissue. The CDR3 spells CASSFGEAEIRYF. The CDR3 DNA reads as TGTGCCAGCAGCTTTGGGGAAGCAGAGATCCGGTACTTC.